These T cell receptor beta chains were read from a single sample in a study of T cells after yellow fever vaccination. TCRdb reprocessed the 5' RACE reads with MiXCR, giving one entry per CDR3 protein. This sample has some 350,000 distinct CDR3 sequences, with 6.2% found just once. Sequenced material: PBMCs, taken 5 days after the yellow fever booster vaccination. The receptors stem from a man in his thirties or forties who received the YFV17D yellow fever vaccine. The CDR3 runs from the conserved cysteine through the conserved F or W. Some rows mark clone size as missing; the rest say once, few, many or name a class of expanded clone.

TRBJ2-3	TRBV5-1	many	CASSFLAGGTDTQYF
TRBJ2-3	TRBV2	few	CASSGQGIRTQYF
TRBJ2-6	TRBV9	few	CASSVVPAQQGGNVLTF
TRBJ2-3	TRBV11-2	few	CASSQTSGSWADTQYF
TRBJ2-3	TRBV20-1	-	CSAIPGLAGPTTDTQYF
TRBJ2-3	TRBV20-1	few	CSASPGTGGTDTQYF
TRBJ2-7	TRBV5-1	few	CASSLAPGRVNEQYF
TRBJ1-2	TRBV6-4	many	CASGFSHPGQGSLGYGYTF
TRBJ2-5	TRBV11-2	few	CASSSPGTSGRRGETQYF
TRBJ2-5	TRBV5-1	many	CASRSTGSLWETQYF
TRBJ2-5	TRBV10-3	-	CATGVGGGETQYF
TRBJ2-3	TRBV4-3	many	CASSQDGPLFSGDTQYF
TRBJ1-2	TRBV29-1	many	CSAPSGGSNNYGYTF
TRBJ2-1	TRBV28	many	CASSFVMEGNEQFF
TRBJ2-1	TRBV5-1	-	CASSFHYSSYNEQFF
TRBJ2-7	TRBV28	-	CASSLSSGSLYEQYF
TRBJ2-5	TRBV7-9	few	CASSLTAVPSHQYF
TRBJ2-7	TRBV5-1	-	CASSLEASGRNEQYF
TRBJ2-1	TRBV6-5	few	CASSYSKGYNEQFF
TRBJ2-1	TRBV7-2	-	CASSPDRGGYNEQFF
TRBJ2-1	TRBV7-7	many	CASSPRLAGNEQFF
TRBJ1-1	TRBV5-1	many	CASSQGITEAFF
TRBJ1-2	TRBV28	many	CASILRGGRLNYGYTF
TRBJ2-7	TRBV7-2	many	CASSFLAGDSYEQYF
TRBJ1-2	TRBV28	many	CASSQNYGYTF
TRBJ2-5	TRBV5-8	few	CASSPGGPSGKGETQYF
TRBJ2-7	TRBV7-2	few	CASSLGGLATSSYEQYF
TRBJ2-1	TRBV4-3	many	CASSQVYSDRVRSNEQFF